Described below is a single T cell receptor beta chain sequence and its context. Its antigen is unidentified. The record originates from a study of T cell responses to AZD1222 COVID-19 vaccine. General study findings and limits: Spike-specific TCR breadth and depth rose after two AZD1222 doses. Repertoire samples came only from after the peak T cell response. The number of AZD1222 recipients seropositive at baseline was only five or six. CD4 TCRs associated with vaccination spanned spike, dominating at 160-218 and 743-854.

Trimming took 0 bases from V and 7 from J, leaving 10 bases between them. The CDR3 runs to 14 residues. Per germline, CDR1 ENHRY and CDR2 SYGVKD. Clones were read by immunoSEQ multiplex PCR, and TCRdb kept only the in-frame ones, dropping some. The sample gives about 75,000 clones, around 89% of which show up once; 8% to 10% is in the top ten. This rearrangement joins TRBV10-3 to TRBJ1-5, with D perhaps TRBD1 (6 bases). This sequence was found in an adult who received the MenACWY meningococcal vaccine as a control. The source material was peripheral blood, sampled 28 days after the second dose of the MenACWY control vaccine. Here the CDR3 reads CAISESSGVQPQHF. Written as DNA, the CDR3 is TGTGCCATCAGTGAGTCGTCAGGGGTACAGCCCCAGCATTTT.